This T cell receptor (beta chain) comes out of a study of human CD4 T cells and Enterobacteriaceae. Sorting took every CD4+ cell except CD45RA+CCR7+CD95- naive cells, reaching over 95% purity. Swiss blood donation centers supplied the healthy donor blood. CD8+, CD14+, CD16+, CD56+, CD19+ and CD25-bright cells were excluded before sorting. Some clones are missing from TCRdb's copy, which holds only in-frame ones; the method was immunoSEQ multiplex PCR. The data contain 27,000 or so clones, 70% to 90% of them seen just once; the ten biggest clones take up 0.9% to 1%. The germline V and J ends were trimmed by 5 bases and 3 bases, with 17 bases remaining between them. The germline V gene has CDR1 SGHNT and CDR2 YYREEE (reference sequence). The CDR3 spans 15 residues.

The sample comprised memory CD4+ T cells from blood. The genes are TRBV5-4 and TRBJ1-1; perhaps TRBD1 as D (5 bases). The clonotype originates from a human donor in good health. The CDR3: CASRPPGRQHTEAFF. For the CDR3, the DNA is TGTGCCAGCAGACCCCCAGGGCGGCAGCACACTGAAGCTTTCTTT.